This T cell receptor (beta chain) was retrieved from a study of T cell responses to AZD1222 COVID-19 vaccine. Generated by immunoSEQ multiplex PCR, the TCRdb table keeps only in-frame clones and is missing some. In the table there are 180,000 or so clones, around 90% of which are singletons. This CDR3 has 13 amino acids. Germline V gene lookup returns CDR1 SGHVS and CDR2 FNYEAQ. V shed 7 bases and J shed 0 bases, with 9 bases lying between them. Details on this clone: Antigen specificity is unknown.

The study, taken as a whole, reports: Baseline testing showed seropositivity in only five to seven AZD1222 recipients. A rise in Spike-specific TCR breadth and depth followed two AZD1222 doses. Reports say nearly half of spike-specific TCRs go after unmutated variant regions.

V and J are TRBV7-6 and TRBJ1-1; unclear D gene. This clonotype was sampled from an adult in good health. Sample: peripheral blood, taken on day 0 of AZD1222 vaccination. The CDR3 DNA is TGTGCCAGCACAGACTTCGTGAACACTGAAGCTTTCTTT. It encodes CASTDFVNTEAFF.